The 21 T cell receptor beta chains below were found in one sample sequenced in a study of graft-versus-host responses after intestinal transplantation. Antigens for these TCRs are unknown. Assay: immunoSEQ multiplex PCR; the TCRdb copy retains only in-frame clones and omits some. The table shows tens of thousands of clones, with 85% to 95% occurring only once. Sequenced material: unstimulated CD8+ T cells sorted from spleen or lymph node cells, taken before transplant. All receptors come from a human donor who was the organ donor for an intestinal transplant.

The chain carries TRBV2 and TRBJ2-3; 10 positions agree with TRBD2. This CDR3 has 15 amino acids. Germline V gene sequence: CDR1 SNHLY, CDR2 FYNNEI. J was trimmed by 11 bases and V by 4 bases; bases with no gene match: 12. CDR3 amino acids: CASSGISGGTPRQYF. The CDR3 coding sequence is TGTGCCAGCAGTGGAATTAGCGGGGGGACCCCCAGGCAGTATTTT.

The V and J genes are TRBV11-2 and TRBJ2-7, with 8 bases lining up with TRBD2. The CDR3 runs to 13 residues. Germline CDR1 and CDR2: SGHAT and FQNNGV. The V and J ends lost 5 bases and 7 bases, in that order; junction bases with no gene match: 7. CDR3 in amino acids: CASSRAGGGEQYF. The CDR3 DNA is TGTGCCAGCAGCCGGGCGGGGGGAGGAGAGCAGTACTTC.

The J gene is TRBJ2-7, the V gene TRBV5-4; 12 nucleotides align to TRBD2. The CDR3 length is 16 residues. Germline trimming cut 3 bases from V and 4 bases from J; bases unmatched to any gene: 8. Germline V gives CDR1 SGHNT, CDR2 YYREEE (reference sequence). The CDR3: CASSSPGLAGGYEQYF. The CDR3, as DNA: TGTGCCAGCAGCTCGCCGGGGCTAGCGGGGGGGTACGAGCAGTACTTC. The complete variable domain, with remaining parts taken from reference TRBV5-4 and TRBJ2-7, reads ETGVTQSPTHLIKTRGQQVTLRCSSQSGHNTVSWYQQALGQGPQFIFQYYREEENGRGNFPPRFSGLQFPNYSSELNVNALELDDSALYLCASSSPGLAGGYEQYFGPGTRLTVT.

A single count supports this clone. This chain joins TRBV5-1 and TRBJ1-5; D is possibly TRBD1 (6 bases). This CDR3 contains 15 residues. V was trimmed by 0 bases and J by 4 bases, leaving 11 bases between them. Germline assignment: CDR1 SGHRS and CDR2 YFSETQ. The CDR3 reads CASSLAGAVNQPQHF. The CDR3 DNA is TGCGCCAGCAGCTTGGCGGGGGCCGTGAATCAGCCCCAGCATTTT.

The chain employs TRBV7-2 and TRBJ2-2; the D gene could be TRBD1 or TRBD2 (6 bases each). There are 15 residues in the CDR3. CDR1 and CDR2 (germline): SGHTA, FQGNSA. V lost 5 bases and J 6 bases, leaving 16 bases between the germline ends. CDR3 sequence reads: CASSPDPGAPGELFF. The CDR3 coding sequence is TGTGCCAGCAGCCCCGATCCGGGGGCTCCCGGGGAGCTGTTTTTT.

The chain links TRBV6-1 to TRBJ1-5; D is ambiguous. Germline CDR1 reads MNHNS; CDR2 reads SASEGT. V lost 2 bases to trimming and J lost 0 bases, with 14 bases between them. The CDR3 contains 17 residues. CDR3 nucleotide sequence: TGTGCCAGCAGTGAAACCAGCAGTTACTATAGCAATCAGCCCCAGCATTTT. Protein: CASSETSSYYSNQPQHF.

The chain joins TRBV6-1 to TRBJ2-1; D perhaps matches TRBD1 (6 bases). V lost 2 bases to trimming and J lost 12 bases, with 14 bases between them. Germline lookup yields CDR1 MNHNS and CDR2 SASEGT. This CDR3 is 13 amino acids long. The CDR3 coding sequence is TGTGCCAGCAGTGAAACCACAGGGTTGGGGCAGTTCTTC. Residues: CASSETTGLGQFF.

J is TRBJ2-7 and V is TRBV19; D is undetermined. Deletions cut 3 bases from V and 0 bases from J, with 9 bases between. CDR3 size: 14 residues. CDR1 LNHDA and CDR2 SQIVND come from the germline V gene (reference sequence). Here the CDR3 DNA reads TGTGCCAGTAGTATCGCCCTGAGCTCCTACGAGCAGTACTTC. Protein sequence: CASSIALSSYEQYF.

This sequence joins TRBV5-8 and TRBJ1-1, with a weak D call TRBD1 (6 bases). The V end lost 4 bases, the J end lost 4 bases, and 20 bases lay between the germline ends. This CDR3 comprises 16 residues. The germline V gene encodes CDR1 SGHTS and CDR2 YDEGEE. The CDR3 DNA reads TGTGCCAGCAGCATGGGGGGCTACACGGATGGCACTGAAGCTTTCTTT. It translates to CASSMGGYTDGTEAFF.

The rearrangement uses TRBV5-4 and TRBJ1-1; 7 nucleotides align to TRBD1. Germline trimming cut 0 bases from V and 3 bases from J; bases unmatched to any gene: 8. The CDR3 covers 16 residues. Germline loops: CDR1 SGHNT, CDR2 YYREEE (reference sequence). DNA for the CDR3: TGTGCCAGCAGCTTGGGAGTGACAGGGACGGACACTGAAGCTTTCTTT. Its protein is CASSLGVTGTDTEAFF. Variable domain in full (rest from reference TRBV5-4 and TRBJ1-1): ETGVTQSPTHLIKTRGQQVTLRCSSQSGHNTVSWYQQALGQGPQFIFQYYREEENGRGNFPPRFSGLQFPNYSSELNVNALELDDSALYLCASSLGVTGTDTEAFFGQGTRLTVV.

The chain has TRBV27 and TRBJ1-2; the D is unclear. The germline CDR1 and CDR2 sequences are MNHEY and SMNVEV (reference sequence). Between the trimmed V and J ends, which lost 5 bases and 1 base, there was a span of 8 bases. This CDR3 has 13 amino acids. CDR3 bases: TGTGCCAGCAGTGCAGGATTTAACTATGGCTACACCTTC. Translation gives CASSAGFNYGYTF.

The V and J genes are TRBV29-1 and TRBJ1-2; D might be TRBD1 (5 bases). The CDR3 is 14 residues long. Trimming removed 3 bases at V and 4 bases at J, with 15 bases between. From germline, CDR1 is SQVTM and CDR2 ANQGSEA. This CDR3 is CSVEDRDSLYGYTF. The CDR3 nucleotides are TGCAGCGTTGAGGACCGGGACTCACTCTATGGCTACACCTTC.

V usage is TRBV27 and J usage is TRBJ2-1; 8 nucleotides line up with TRBD2. The V segment lost 2 bases and the J segment 7 bases; nucleotides outside the gene matches: 10. Germline-derived CDR1 and CDR2 are MNHEY and SMNVEV (reference sequence). This CDR3 has 16 amino acids. Here the CDR3 reads CASSLGAGGVENEQFF. In nucleotides, the CDR3 is TGTGCCAGCAGTTTAGGGGCGGGGGGCGTCGAAAATGAGCAGTTCTTC.

The V and J genes are TRBV15 and TRBJ1-1; TRBD1 matches at 8 bases. The length of the CDR3 is 13 residues. Looked up from germline, CDR1 is LNHNV and CDR2 is YYDKDF (reference sequence). V lost 3 bases, J lost 6 bases, and 3 bases stayed unmatched. The DNA for the CDR3 is TGTGCCACCAGCAGGGAGACAGGGGCTGAAGCTTTCTTT. Its translation: CATSRETGAEAFF.

The chain joins TRBV27 to TRBJ2-1, with a weak D call TRBD1 (6 bases). CDR1 and CDR2 from the germline V gene are MNHEY and SMNVEV (reference sequence). The CDR3 length is 13 residues. V was clipped by 5 bases and J by 10 bases, with 15 bases between them. CDR3 nucleotide sequence: TGTGCCAGCAGTCCGAAACCGGGACAAGAGCAGTTCTTC. Translating gives CASSPKPGQEQFF.

J is TRBJ1-2 and V is TRBV6-1; tentative D call: TRBD1 (6 bases). The CDR3 totals 10 residues. The V gene lost 4 bases and the J gene lost 12 bases, with 9 bases spanning the gap. Looked up from germline, CDR1 is MNHNS and CDR2 is SASEGT. DNA for the CDR3: TGTGCCAGCAGTGGGACAGTCCACACCTTC. It yields the protein CASSGTVHTF.

V is TRBV7-8 and J is TRBJ2-5; 9 nucleotides align to TRBD2. Germline V gene data show CDR1 as SGHVS and CDR2 as FQNEAQ. V lost 1 base to trimming and J lost 4 bases; unmatched junction nucleotides: 4. The CDR3 spans 15 residues. CDR3 region: CASSLGGGGGETQYF. CDR3 in DNA: TGTGCCAGCAGCTTAGGAGGCGGGGGGGGAGAGACCCAGTACTTC.

This chain uses TRBV9 with TRBJ2-7, with 7 bases fitting TRBD1. This CDR3 contains 15 residues. CDR1 is SGDLS, CDR2 YYNGEE, per germline. With V trimmed by 4 bases and J by 5 bases, 12 bases remained unmatched. This chain's CDR3 is CASSPLTGNIDEQYF. For the CDR3, the DNA is TGTGCCAGCAGCCCTCTGACAGGGAACATCGACGAGCAGTACTTC. The full variable domain, completed using reference TRBV9 and TRBJ2-7, is DSGVTQTPKHLITATGQRVTLRCSPRSGDLSVYWYQQSLDQGLQFLIQYYNGEERAKGNILERFSAQQFPDLHSELNLSSLELGDSALYFCASSPLTGNIDEQYFGPGTRLTVT.

The V and J genes are TRBV2 and TRBJ1-5; 9 bases match TRBD1. Germline loops: CDR1 SNHLY, CDR2 FYNNEI. Unmatched junction bases numbered 6, after V lost 8 bases and J lost 4 bases. CDR3 length: 14 amino acids. In nucleotides, the CDR3 is TGTGCCAGCGGACAGGGGATTGGGAATCAGCCCCAGCATTTT. It specifies CASGQGIGNQPQHF.

The chain combines TRBV4-1 with TRBJ1-1, with D possibly being TRBD1 (5 bases). The CDR3 runs to 14 residues. Germline lookup yields CDR1 MGHRA and CDR2 YSYEKL. Trimming cost V 1 base and J 7 bases, with 13 bases left between them. CDR3 sequence: CASSQVRGIDEAFF. As DNA, the CDR3 is TGCGCCAGCAGCCAAGTACGGGGGATCGATGAAGCTTTCTTT.

V and J are TRBV19 and TRBJ1-6, with D perhaps TRBD1 (6 bases). V shed 7 bases and J shed 0 bases, with 13 bases lying between them. This CDR3 has 16 residues. CDR1 and CDR2 from the germline V gene are LNHDA and SQIVND (reference sequence). The CDR3 protein is CASMDRGDSYNSPLHF. CDR3 DNA: TGTGCCAGTATGGACAGAGGGGACTCCTATAATTCACCCCTCCACTTT.